Listed below are T cell receptor beta chains from one sample, sequenced in a study of blood T cell repertoires in COVID-19. Using immunoSEQ multiplex PCR, the repertoire was profiled, and TCRdb retains in-frame clones only, with some absent. The table has fewer than 200,000 clones, roughly nine tenths seen once; the top ten hold 1.5% to 2%. Sequenced material: peripheral blood. These receptor sequences come from a man aged 18 to 30 who had recovered from COVID-19. The CDR3 runs from the conserved cysteine through the conserved F or W. Each record gives: V gene, clone size, J gene, CDR3 protein. Some rows mark clone size as missing; the rest say once, few, many or name a class of expanded clone.

>TRBV6-2/TRBV6-3|.|TRBJ2-7
CASSYRGALTYEQYF
>TRBV6-5|.|TRBJ1-2
CASHPQGVYGYTF
>TRBV6-5|.|TRBJ2-1
CASYRERKSYNEQFF
>TRBV12-5|once|TRBJ1-1
CASGLRFTEAFF
>TRBV3-1/TRBV3-2|.|TRBJ2-5
CASSPTGGQETQYF
>TRBV15|.|TRBJ2-1
CATSRGSRQGNGQFF
>TRBV5-8|.|TRBJ2-5
CASTITRHSQETQYF
>TRBV18|.|TRBJ2-3
CASSQLAGVRDTQYF
>TRBV30|.|TRBJ1-2
CAWGQGSYGYTF
>TRBV7-9|once|TRBJ2-7
CASSFRDPSTTTIYEQYF
>TRBV6-5|.|TRBJ1-2
CASKQESRGMKGYTF
>TRBV29-1|.|TRBJ1-2
CSGRTGVGYTF
>TRBV28|.|TRBJ2-2
CASSSSGQNTGELFF
>TRBV27|.|TRBJ2-7
CASSFRAPYEQYF
>TRBV19|once|TRBJ1-5
CASSLTRRGGNQPQHF
>TRBV9|.|TRBJ1-2
CASSASGGFSGYGYTF
>TRBV6-5|.|TRBJ1-6
CASSSRQGAISPLHF
>TRBV6-5|.|TRBJ2-2
CASSPIRGSTGELFF
>TRBV27|.|TRBJ2-7
CASSWYRGGEQYF
>TRBV6-1|.|TRBJ1-3
CASSEGYGSSGNTIYF
>TRBV7-9|.|TRBJ2-7
CASSQQGVEQYF
>TRBV5-1|.|TRBJ2-4
CASSIPGTGVKNIQYF
>TRBV4-1|.|TRBJ1-4
CASSQGGEKLFF
>TRBV9|.|TRBJ1-2
CASSADRGGYTF
>TRBV19|.|TRBJ2-1
CASSPRGGGADEQFF
>TRBV7-8|.|TRBJ2-3
CASSLDRTGRDTQYF
>TRBV5-4|.|TRBJ1-2
CASSLTGKGYGYTF
>TRBV27|.|TRBJ1-1
CASCRVANTEAFF
>TRBV7-9|.|TRBJ2-1
CASSLALDEQFF
>TRBV6-7|.|TRBJ2-2
CASRRTANTGELFF
>TRBV7-9|.|TRBJ1-6
CASSLDNHNSPLHF
>TRBV7-2|.|TRBJ1-3
CASSLSGTVSGNTIYF
>TRBV10-3|.|TRBJ2-1
CAISESVNYNEQFF
>TRBV25-1|.|TRBJ2-1
CASSPGGWSEQFF
>TRBV4-1|.|TRBJ2-7
CASSQAEDSAYEQYF
>TRBV7-2|.|TRBJ1-2
CASSDGWGGGYGYTF
>TRBV7-2|.|TRBJ1-4
CASSPGTWGLHF
>TRBV6-5|.|TRBJ1-1
CASSRTGDTEAFF
>TRBV6-5|.|TRBJ2-7
CASSLSLRSAEQYF
>TRBV2|once|TRBJ1-5
CASSFQGTSNQPQHF
>TRBV19|.|TRBJ1-5
CASSIGQPARNQPQHF
>TRBV15|.|TRBJ1-2
CATSREDRGGYTF
>TRBV9|once|TRBJ2-1
CASSRTSGRINEQFF
>TRBV6-6|.|TRBJ2-1
CASSYGITGEVDEQFF
>TRBV6-1|.|TRBJ2-7
CASSEAAGGSYEQYF
>TRBV7-7|.|TRBJ2-2
CASSPGLAGTGELFF
>TRBV7-2|.|TRBJ1-2
CASSSGSGSYGYTF
>TRBV6-5|.|TRBJ2-5
CASSYGGVETQYF
>TRBV20-1|.|TRBJ1-5
CSASPSGPEKAQHF
>TRBV27|.|TRBJ2-5
CASRIPRQGKETQYF
>TRBV2|once|TRBJ1-4
CASSEQGHNEKLFF
>TRBV4-3|.|TRBJ2-1
CASSRDDSGLSYNEQFF
>TRBV30|.|TRBJ2-7
CAWSLGVSYEQYF
>TRBV5-5|once|TRBJ1-1
CASSNQDYTEAFF
>TRBV12-3/TRBV12-4|.|TRBJ2-7
CASSLEAGYEQYF
>TRBV19|.|TRBJ1-1
CASSLDRLTEAFF
>TRBV5-6|.|TRBJ1-3
CASSPTRQGVFGNTIYF